The TCR beta chain under discussion was sequenced for a study of CD8+ T cells in alopecia areata. Notes on the study in general: Affected lesional scalp, above all in alopecia totalis/universalis, was more clonal than normal scalp. In patients, TCRs were shared less clearly than in mice, and HLA may possibly be involved.

Sorted out of PBMCs were CD4+ T cells and CD8+ T cells. Turning to this clone: Antigen unknown.

The authors extracted RNA and reverse transcribed it into cDNA as the sequencing template. The repertoire was sequenced with immunoSEQ multiplex PCR; TCRdb's copy has only in-frame clones and lacks some. The repertoire holds 130,000 to 150,000 clones, with around 62% as singletons. Sample: CD8+ T cells sorted from blood. The receptor's source is a human donor in good health.

In nucleotides, the CDR3 is TGTGCCAGCAGCCTAGCGGGAGGGAGCTCCTACGAGCAGTACTTC. This gives the protein CASSLAGGSSYEQYF. This sequence joins TRBV6-5 and TRBJ2-7, with 12 positions matching TRBD2. Germline values: CDR1 MNHEY, CDR2 SVGAGI. Germline trimming cut 6 bases from V and 0 bases from J; bases unmatched to any gene: 3. The CDR3 covers 15 residues.